This T cell receptor (beta chain) was documented in a study of blood T cell repertoires in COVID-19. Sequencing used immunoSEQ multiplex PCR; TCRdb keeps in-frame clones, though not all of them. The sample contains a few hundred thousand clones, 70% to 90% of which appear only once. The CDR3 spans 16 residues. Germline V lookup: CDR1 LGHDT, CDR2 YNNKEL (reference sequence). Trimming took 1 base from V and 0 from J; bases not matched to a gene: 2. Those enrolled in Seattle joined during active infection and were followed longitudinally afterward. The source is a human donor with COVID-19, enrolled during active disease. The donor label of this sample is uncertain. The chain is built from TRBV3-1 (or the pseudogene TRBV3-2) and TRBJ2-7; the match to TRBD2 covers 11 bases. Sequenced: peripheral blood. CDR3 in DNA: TGTGCCAGCAGCCAAGGACTAGCGGGGACCTCCTACGAGCAGTACTTC. As protein: CASSQGLAGTSYEQYF.